This T cell receptor (beta chain) was documented in a study of T cell responses to AZD1222 COVID-19 vaccine. Study-level findings and limits: Sampling captured repertoires only after the peak T cell response.

Trimming pared 0 bases from V and 3 bases from J, leaving 11 bases between. The CDR3 has 15 residues. Germline CDR1 and CDR2: MNHEY and SVGAGI. Profiling relied on immunoSEQ multiplex PCR, and the TCRdb table lists in-frame clones only, not all of them. This table holds over 150,000 clones, less than 95% found once. In regard to this clone: What it binds is unknown.

Sample: peripheral blood, taken on day 0 of AZD1222 vaccination. This sequence originates from an adult in good health. This chain links TRBV6-5 with TRBJ1-1, with TRBD1 as a possible D gene (6 bases). The CDR3, as DNA: TGTGCCAGCAGTTACTCAGGGGGATTAGACACTGAAGCTTTCTTT. This gives the protein CASSYSGGLDTEAFF.